These 17 T cell receptor beta chains were sequenced from one sample in a study of T cells after yellow fever vaccination. TCRdb used MiXCR to reprocess the 5' RACE reads, holding one entry per CDR3 protein. The sample holds 250,000 to 350,000 distinct CDR3 sequences, around 7.3% seen once. The material was PBMCs, obtained about 49 days after the first yellow fever vaccination. These receptors were taken from a man aged 18 to 29 who received the YFV17D yellow fever vaccine.

This clonotype came up many times. V gene TRBV7-2 combines with J gene TRBJ2-7; 7 bases are a match to TRBD1. J gave up 0 bases and V 0 bases, and 2 bases lay outside the gene matches. CDR1 and CDR2 from the germline V gene are SGHTA and FQGNSA. The CDR3 is 15 amino acids. The CDR3 DNA is TGTGCCAGCAGCTTAGCTGGGACAGTCTCCTACGAGCAGTACTTC. Its protein is CASSLAGTVSYEQYF. The entire variable domain, with the rest obtained from reference TRBV7-2 and TRBJ2-7, is as follows: GAGVSQSPSNKVTEKGKDVELRCDPISGHTALYWYRQSLGQGLEFLIYFQGNSAPDKSGLPSDRFSAERTGGSVSTLTIQRTQQEDSAVYLCASSLAGTVSYEQYFGPGTRLTVT.

This clonotype was detected many times. The CDR3, as DNA: TGTGCCAGCTCACCAAAACTAGCAAGTCGAGAGACCCAGTACTTC. This sequence encodes CASSPKLASRETQYF. The chain carries TRBV18 and TRBJ2-5; maybe TRBD2 (6 bases). The V and J ends lost 2 bases and 4 bases respectively, with 14 bases between them. This CDR3 region has 15 residues. CDR1 is KGHSH and CDR2 is LQKENI in the germline V gene.

This clonotype was recorded at least ten times. This chain links TRBV7-2 with TRBJ2-3; D unresolved. This CDR3 spans 15 amino acids. Germline V gene data show CDR1 as SGHTA and CDR2 as FQGNSA. V was trimmed by 5 bases and J by 0 bases, leaving 12 bases between them. The CDR3 bases are TGTGCCAGCAGCACCCGGCGGTCGAGCACAGATACGCAGTATTTT. As protein: CASSTRRSSTDTQYF.

This chain joins TRBV7-8 and TRBJ1-5; 7 nucleotides align to TRBD1. CDR3 length equals 16 residues. CDR1 and CDR2 (germline): SGHVS, FQNEAQ. The trim removed 3 bases at V and 1 base at J, leaving 6 bases unmatched. CDR3 bases: TGTGCCAGCAGCTTCGCCGGGACAGCAAGCAATCAGCCCCAGCATTTT. This codes for CASSFAGTASNQPQHF.

This clonotype was recorded at least ten times. The CDR3 loop reads CASSYGGKETQYF. The CDR3 DNA sequence: TGTGCCAGCAGCTATGGGGGAAAAGAGACCCAGTACTTC. The V gene is TRBV7-8, the J gene TRBJ2-5; the D gene could be TRBD1 or TRBD2 (5 bases each). Germline V lookup: CDR1 SGHVS, CDR2 FQNEAQ. The V gene lost 4 bases and the J gene lost 3 bases, with 9 bases spanning the gap. This CDR3 is built from 13 residues.

Only a few counts were recorded for this clonotype. This sequence joins TRBV7-2 and TRBJ2-1; either TRBD1 or TRBD2 may supply D (5 bases each). Germline CDR1 SGHTA, CDR2 FQGNSA. This CDR3 is 17 amino acids long. The V end lost 3 bases, the J end lost 0 bases, and 15 bases lay between the germline ends. CDR3 amino acids: CASSFPPGRSSYNEQFF. In nucleotides, the CDR3 is TGTGCCAGCAGCTTCCCACCGGGACGGAGCTCCTACAATGAGCAGTTCTTC.

This clonotype was found a few times. Written as DNA, the CDR3 is TGTGCCAGCAGCCACAGGGCAACCTACGAGCAGTACGTC. Translation gives CASSHRATYEQYV. V and J are TRBV2 and TRBJ2-7; TRBD1 is a possible D gene (6 bases). This CDR3 has 13 residues. The germline gives CDR1 SNHLY, CDR2 FYNNEI. Trimming removed 6 bases at V and 2 bases at J, with 11 bases between.

In nucleotides, the CDR3 is TGTGCCACTACGGAGCCGAGTAACTATGGCTACACCTTC. This codes for CATTEPSNYGYTF. The rearrangement joins TRBV7-9 to TRBJ1-2; D remains ambiguous. This CDR3 has 13 amino acids. V was clipped by 10 bases and J by 1 base, with 13 bases between them. From germline, CDR1 is SEHNR and CDR2 FQNEAQ (reference sequence).

V is TRBV11-2 and J is TRBJ1-2, with 9 positions matching TRBD1. The CDR3 is 18 amino acids. V lost 1 base, J lost 8 bases, and 17 bases stayed unmatched. From germline, CDR1 is SGHAT and CDR2 FQNNGV. CDR3: CASSLGFVSDRGKRGYTF. The CDR3 DNA follows: TGTGCCAGCAGCTTAGGGTTCGTATCGGACAGGGGTAAAAGAGGCTACACCTTC.

This clonotype occurred many times. The rearrangement links TRBV4-2 to TRBJ2-2, with 9 bases fitting TRBD2. Germline loops: CDR1 LGHNA, CDR2 YNFKEQ. With 0 bases clipped from V and 8 bases from J, the junction kept 7 bases outside the gene matches. The CDR3 extends over 16 amino acids. DNA for the CDR3: TGTGCCAGCAGCCAAGATTACGGCGGGGGGGCAGGGGAGCTGTTTTTT. Translated: CASSQDYGGGAGELFF.

This clonotype was recorded a few times. The rearrangement joins TRBV7-9 to TRBJ1-2, with 9 bases fitting TRBD1. The CDR3 loop spans 16 amino acids. Looked up from germline, CDR1 is SEHNR and CDR2 is FQNEAQ (reference sequence). Germline trimming cut 4 bases from V and 4 bases from J; bases unmatched to any gene: 10. CDR3 amino acids: CASSSRGTGGVYGYTF. The CDR3 region has the DNA TGTGCCAGCAGCTCCCGGGGTACAGGGGGCGTCTATGGCTACACCTTC.

This clonotype came up many times. The chain uses TRBV5-1 and TRBJ1-2; possible D gene TRBD1, 5 bases. V dropped 0 bases and J dropped 8 bases, with 17 bases sitting between them. The germline gives CDR1 SGHRS, CDR2 YFSETQ. This CDR3 is built from 15 residues. The CDR3 loop reads CASSLDGGLLEGYTF. The CDR3 DNA reads as TGCGCCAGCAGCTTGGACGGGGGACTGTTGGAAGGCTACACCTTC.

This clonotype was seen ten or more times. One end of the junction does not line up with germline, which may come from a read error. The chain uses TRBV20-1 and TRBJ1-4; 7 bases are shared with TRBD1. CDR1 DFQATT and CDR2 SNEGSKA come from the germline V gene (reference sequence). This CDR3 has 11 residues. The CDR3 DNA follows: TGCAGTGCTAGACGGGTCCGGACAGGTGTTTTT. Translation gives CSARRVRTGVF.

This clonotype showed up just a few times. The chain has TRBV19 and TRBJ1-2; D may be TRBD1 (5 bases). V gave up 8 bases and J gave up 6 bases, with 19 bases separating them. Germline CDR1 LNHDA, CDR2 SQIVND (reference sequence). This CDR3 has 14 residues. The DNA for the CDR3 is TGTGCCAGTCGACCCGGGGGAGAGAAAAATGGCTACACCTTC. The encoded protein is CASRPGGEKNGYTF.

This clonotype was detected only a few times. J is TRBJ2-1 and V is TRBV5-1; D perhaps matches TRBD2 (6 bases). This CDR3 has 14 residues. Germline-derived CDR1 and CDR2 are SGHRS and YFSETQ. Trimming took 0 bases from V and 7 from J, leaving 11 bases between them. As DNA, the CDR3 is TGCGCCAGCAGCTTGGATGGGACTGGTAATGAGCAGTTCTTC. It codes for CASSLDGTGNEQFF.

The chain carries TRBV5-1 and TRBJ2-5, with 8 positions matching TRBD2. Germline assignment: CDR1 SGHRS and CDR2 YFSETQ. The CDR3 sequence is 16 residues long. V lost 1 base and J lost 5; bases outside the gene matches: 10. CDR3 bases: TGCGCCAGCAGCTTGTTCGAGCGGGGGACGGGCGAGACCCAGTACTTC. Protein: CASSLFERGTGETQYF.

V usage is TRBV30 and J usage is TRBJ2-3, with D maybe TRBD2 (6 bases). Trimming removed 8 bases at V and 3 bases at J, with 12 bases between. This CDR3 spans 12 amino acids. Germline CDR1 reads GTSNPN; CDR2 reads SVGIG (reference sequence). In DNA form, the CDR3 reads TGTGCCCACGGGGCGGGGACAGATACGCAGTATTTT. Its protein product is CAHGAGTDTQYF.